The text below deals with one T cell receptor beta chain. Its antigen remains unknown. The CDR3 is 15 residues long. This record belongs to a study of monozygotic twins with inflammatory bowel disease. Investigators pulled total RNA out of whole blood and did not sort T cells. TCRalpha and TCRbeta cDNA went through nested PCRs of roughly 17 and 9 cycles, two in total. TCRdb re-called the 5' RACE reads; every CDR3 protein appears as one record, without DNA. The sample includes about 450,000 distinct CDR3 sequences. Study outcomes and limitations: Patient-specific immunosuppressive treatments may have made repertoires more variable.

The sequence derives from a human donor with ulcerative colitis or Crohn's disease, or a healthy co-twin of an affected twin (not recorded which). Source material: blood. V usage is TRBV12-3 or TRBV12-4 and J usage is TRBJ1-1; no DNA is available, so the TRBD1 call from TCRdb remains unchecked. CDR3 protein: CASNPLGQGGTEAFF.